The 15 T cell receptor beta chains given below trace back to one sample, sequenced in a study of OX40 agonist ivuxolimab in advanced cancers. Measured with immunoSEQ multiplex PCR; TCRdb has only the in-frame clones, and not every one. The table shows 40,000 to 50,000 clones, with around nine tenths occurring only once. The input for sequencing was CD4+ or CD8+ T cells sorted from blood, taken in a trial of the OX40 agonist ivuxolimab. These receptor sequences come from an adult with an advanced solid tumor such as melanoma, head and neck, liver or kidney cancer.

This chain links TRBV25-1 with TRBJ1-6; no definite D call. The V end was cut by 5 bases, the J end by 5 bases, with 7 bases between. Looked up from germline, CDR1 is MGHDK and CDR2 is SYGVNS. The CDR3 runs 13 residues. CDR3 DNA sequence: TGTGCCAGCAGTATGATTCATAATTCACCCCTCCACTTT. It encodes CASSMIHNSPLHF.

CDR3 sequence (DNA): TGTGCCAGCAGTTACATCGGACAGGCTAATTCACCCCTCCACTTT. Its translation is CASSYIGQANSPLHF. V gene TRBV6-5 combines with J gene TRBJ1-6; TRBD1 agrees at 7 bases. Germline CDR1 MNHEY, CDR2 SVGAGI. This CDR3 region has 15 residues. After removal of 2 bases from V and 6 bases from J, the junction contained 4 bases not matched to a gene.

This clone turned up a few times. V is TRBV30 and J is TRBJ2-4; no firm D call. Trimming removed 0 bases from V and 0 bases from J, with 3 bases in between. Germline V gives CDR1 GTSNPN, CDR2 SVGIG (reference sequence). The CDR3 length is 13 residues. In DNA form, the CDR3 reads TGTGCCTGGAGTGTGACAGCCAAAAACATTCAGTACTTC. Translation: CAWSVTAKNIQYF.

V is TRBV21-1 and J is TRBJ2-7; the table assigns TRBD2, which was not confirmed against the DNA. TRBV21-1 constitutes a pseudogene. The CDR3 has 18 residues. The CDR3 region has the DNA TGTGCCAGCAGCAAAGGTTGGACTAGCGGGGTTAGCTCCTACGAGCAGTACTTC. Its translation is CASSKGWTSGVSSYEQYF.

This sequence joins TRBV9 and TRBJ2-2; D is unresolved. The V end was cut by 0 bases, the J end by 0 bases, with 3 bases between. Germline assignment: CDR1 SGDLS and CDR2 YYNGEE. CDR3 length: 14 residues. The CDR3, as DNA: TGTGCCAGCAGCGTAGCTACGAACACCGGGGAGCTGTTTTTT. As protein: CASSVATNTGELFF.

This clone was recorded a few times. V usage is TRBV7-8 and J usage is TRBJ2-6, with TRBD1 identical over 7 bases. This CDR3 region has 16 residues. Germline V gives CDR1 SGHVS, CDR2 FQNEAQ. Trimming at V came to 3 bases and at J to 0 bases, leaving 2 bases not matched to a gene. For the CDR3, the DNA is TGTGCCAGCAGCTTTTCAGGGGGCTCTGGGGCCAACGTCCTGACTTTC. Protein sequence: CASSFSGGSGANVLTF.

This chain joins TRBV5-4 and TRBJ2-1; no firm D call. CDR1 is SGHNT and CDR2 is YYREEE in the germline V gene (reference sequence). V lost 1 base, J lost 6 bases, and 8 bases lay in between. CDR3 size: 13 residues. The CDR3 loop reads CASSLREPNEQFF. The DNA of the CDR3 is TGTGCCAGCAGCTTGAGGGAACCCAATGAGCAGTTCTTC.

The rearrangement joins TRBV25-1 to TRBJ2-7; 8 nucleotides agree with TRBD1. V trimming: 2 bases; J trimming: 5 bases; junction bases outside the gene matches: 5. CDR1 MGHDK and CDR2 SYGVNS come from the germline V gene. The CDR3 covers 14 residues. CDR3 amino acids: CASSEQDRVHEQYF. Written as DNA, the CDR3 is TGTGCCAGCAGTGAACAGGACAGGGTCCACGAGCAGTACTTC.

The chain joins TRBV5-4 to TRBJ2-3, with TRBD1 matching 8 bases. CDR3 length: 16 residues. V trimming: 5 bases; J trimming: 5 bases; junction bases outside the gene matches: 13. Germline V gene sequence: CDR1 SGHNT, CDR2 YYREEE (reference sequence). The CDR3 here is CASRYGGRGRGDTQYF. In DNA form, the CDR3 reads TGTGCCAGCAGATATGGGGGCAGGGGGCGTGGAGATACGCAGTATTTT. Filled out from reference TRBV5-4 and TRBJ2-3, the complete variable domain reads ETGVTQSPTHLIKTRGQQVTLRCSSQSGHNTVSWYQQALGQGPQFIFQYYREEENGRGNFPPRFSGLQFPNYSSELNVNALELDDSALYLCASRYGGRGRGDTQYFGPGTRLTVL.

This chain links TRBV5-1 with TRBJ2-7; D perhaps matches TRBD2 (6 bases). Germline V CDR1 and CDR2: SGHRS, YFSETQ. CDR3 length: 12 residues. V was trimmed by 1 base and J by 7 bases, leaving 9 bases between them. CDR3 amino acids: CASSLTGREQYF. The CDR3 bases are TGCGCCAGCAGCTTGACCGGGAGAGAGCAGTACTTC. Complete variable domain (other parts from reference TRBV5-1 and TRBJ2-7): KAGVTQTPRYLIKTRGQQVTLSCSPISGHRSVSWYQQTPGQGLQFLFEYFSETQRNKGNFPGRFSGRQFSNSRSEMNVSTLELGDSALYLCASSLTGREQYFGPGTRLTVT.

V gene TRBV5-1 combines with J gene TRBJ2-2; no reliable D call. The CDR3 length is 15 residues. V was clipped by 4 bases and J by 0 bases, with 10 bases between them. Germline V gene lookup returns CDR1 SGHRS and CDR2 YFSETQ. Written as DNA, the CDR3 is TGCGCCAGCAGCCCCCAAACGTCGAACACCGGGGAGCTGTTTTTT. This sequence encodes CASSPQTSNTGELFF.

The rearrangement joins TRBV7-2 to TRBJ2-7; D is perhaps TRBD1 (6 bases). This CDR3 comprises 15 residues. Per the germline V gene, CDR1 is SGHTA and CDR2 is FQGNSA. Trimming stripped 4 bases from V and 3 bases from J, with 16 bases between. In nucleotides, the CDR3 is TGTGCCAGCAGCTACGGGACACCCCGATACTACGAGCAGTACTTC. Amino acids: CASSYGTPRYYEQYF.

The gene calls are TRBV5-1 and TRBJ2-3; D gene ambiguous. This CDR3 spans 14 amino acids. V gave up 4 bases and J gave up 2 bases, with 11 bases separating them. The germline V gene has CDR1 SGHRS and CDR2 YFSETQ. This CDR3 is CASSPLGTTDTQYF. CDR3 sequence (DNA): TGCGCCAGCAGCCCCCTCGGAACCACAGATACGCAGTATTTT.

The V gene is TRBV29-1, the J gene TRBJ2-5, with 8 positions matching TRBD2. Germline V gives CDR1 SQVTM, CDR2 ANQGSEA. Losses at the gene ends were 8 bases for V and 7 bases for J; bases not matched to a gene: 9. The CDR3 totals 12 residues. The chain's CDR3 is CSQRTSRGTQYF. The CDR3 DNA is TGCAGCCAGAGGACTAGCCGGGGGACCCAGTACTTC.

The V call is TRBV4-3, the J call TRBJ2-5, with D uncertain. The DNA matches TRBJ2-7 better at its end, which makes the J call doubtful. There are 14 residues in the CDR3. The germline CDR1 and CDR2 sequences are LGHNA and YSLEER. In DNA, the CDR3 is TGCGCCAGCAGCCAAGATTGGCTGAGCGACGAGCAGTACTTC. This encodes CASSQDWLSDEQYF.